The T cell receptor beta chain under discussion was sequenced for a study of response to subunit inactivated influenza vaccine (dated by TCRdb to between 2017 and 2018). Study-level background: To follow how T cells responded to a trivalent subunit inactivated influenza vaccine, the researchers relied on deep quantitative profiling of the T cell receptor repertoire.

This clonotype was seen a handful of times. The antigen it recognizes is unknown. No base-level quality is on record; no much larger clone is a single base apart. The CDR3 starts with the cysteine, ends with the phenylalanine, and has 15 residues. The entry retains the CDR3 DNA only, 45 bases that are in frame from base 1. The germline V gene (reference sequence) sets CDR1 to SGHKS and CDR2 to YYEKEE. Trimmed from V: 3 bases; trimmed from J: 5 bases; junction bases lacking a gene match: 7. The library was made by RT-PCR. TCRdb names Illumina HiSeq 2500 as the instrument used. The raw public reads went through TCRdb reprocessing: fastp at Q25, MiXCR clone calling, in-frame beta chains kept. One record per CDR3 amino acid sequence lists the most common genes and DNA. For this sample the table gives hundreds of thousands of distinct CDR3 sequences, of which 14% were detected only once. The ten top clones hold 5.5% to 8% of the sample.

Findings and caveats that apply to the study as a whole: According to the authors, only a limited number of new T cells may be recruited by each seasonal influenza vaccination.

The V and J segments used are TRBV5-5 and TRBJ2-1; 8 junctional bases match TRBD1. This specimen consisted of PBMCs from blood, obtained 14 to 15 days before vaccination. The clonotype comes from a man aged 45-60 years who received an inactivated influenza vaccine. Donor details come from another sample of the same person, matched by shared clones. In nucleotide form, the sequence is TGTGCCAGCAGCTGGGCAGGGGGCTTTGACAATGAGCAGTTCTTC. Its coded protein is CASSWAGGFDNEQFF.